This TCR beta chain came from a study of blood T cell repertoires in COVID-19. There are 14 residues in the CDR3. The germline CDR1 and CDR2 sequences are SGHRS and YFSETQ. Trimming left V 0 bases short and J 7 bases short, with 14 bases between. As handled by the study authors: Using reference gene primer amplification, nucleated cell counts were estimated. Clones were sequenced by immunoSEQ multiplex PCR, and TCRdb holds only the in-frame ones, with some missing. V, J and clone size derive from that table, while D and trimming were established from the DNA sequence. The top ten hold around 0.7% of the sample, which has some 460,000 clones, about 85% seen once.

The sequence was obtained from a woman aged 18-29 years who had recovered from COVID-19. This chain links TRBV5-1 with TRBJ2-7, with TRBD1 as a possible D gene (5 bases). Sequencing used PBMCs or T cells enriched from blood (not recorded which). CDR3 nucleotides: TGCGCCAGCAGCTTGGAAAGGGGCACGAATGAGCAGTACTTC. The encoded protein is CASSLERGTNEQYF.